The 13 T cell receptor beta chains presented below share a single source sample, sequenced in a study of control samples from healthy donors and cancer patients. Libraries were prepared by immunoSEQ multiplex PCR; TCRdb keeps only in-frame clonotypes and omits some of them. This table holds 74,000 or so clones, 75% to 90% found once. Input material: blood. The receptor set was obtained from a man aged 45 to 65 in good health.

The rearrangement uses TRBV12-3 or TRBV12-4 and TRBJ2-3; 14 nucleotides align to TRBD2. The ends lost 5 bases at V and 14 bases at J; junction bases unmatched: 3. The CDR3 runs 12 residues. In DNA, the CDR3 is TGTGCCAGCAGTCGACTAGCGGGGGGGGCGTATTTT. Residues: CASSRLAGGAYF.

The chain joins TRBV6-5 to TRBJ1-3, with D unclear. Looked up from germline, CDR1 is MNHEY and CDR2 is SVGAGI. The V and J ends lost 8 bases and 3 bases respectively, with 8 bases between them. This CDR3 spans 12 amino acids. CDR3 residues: CASRSFGNTIYF. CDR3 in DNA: TGTGCCAGCCGATCTTTTGGAAACACCATATATTTT.

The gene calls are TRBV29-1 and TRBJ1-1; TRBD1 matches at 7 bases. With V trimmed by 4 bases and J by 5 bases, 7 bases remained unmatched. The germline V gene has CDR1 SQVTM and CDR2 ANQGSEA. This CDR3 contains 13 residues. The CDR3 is CSVGTGQRTEAFF. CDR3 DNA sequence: TGCAGCGTTGGGACAGGCCAGAGGACTGAAGCTTTCTTT.

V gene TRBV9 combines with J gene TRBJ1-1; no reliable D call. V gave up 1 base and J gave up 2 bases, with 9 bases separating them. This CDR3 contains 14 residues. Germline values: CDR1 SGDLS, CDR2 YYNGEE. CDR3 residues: CASSVSTANTEAFF. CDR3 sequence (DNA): TGTGCCAGCAGCGTAAGCACGGCTAACACTGAAGCTTTCTTT.

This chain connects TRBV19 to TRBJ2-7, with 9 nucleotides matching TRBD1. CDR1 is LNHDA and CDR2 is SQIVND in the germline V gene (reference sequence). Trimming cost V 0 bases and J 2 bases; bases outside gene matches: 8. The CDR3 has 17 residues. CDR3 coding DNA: TGTGCCAGTAGTATAGACCCCGGGACAGGGATACCCTACGAGCAGTACTTC. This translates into CASSIDPGTGIPYEQYF.

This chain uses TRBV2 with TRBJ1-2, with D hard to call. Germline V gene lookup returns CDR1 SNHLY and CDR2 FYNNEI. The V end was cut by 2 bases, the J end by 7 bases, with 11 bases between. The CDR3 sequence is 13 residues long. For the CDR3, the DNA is TGTGCCAGCAGTGAAATACAGTATGGTGGCTACACCTTC. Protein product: CASSEIQYGGYTF.

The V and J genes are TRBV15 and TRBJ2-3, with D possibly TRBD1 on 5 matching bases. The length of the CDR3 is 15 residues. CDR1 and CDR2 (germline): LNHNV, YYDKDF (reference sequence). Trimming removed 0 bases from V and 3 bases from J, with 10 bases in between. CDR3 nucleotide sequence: TGTGCCACCAGCAGAGACAGGGAATTAACAGATACGCAGTATTTT. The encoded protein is CATSRDRELTDTQYF.

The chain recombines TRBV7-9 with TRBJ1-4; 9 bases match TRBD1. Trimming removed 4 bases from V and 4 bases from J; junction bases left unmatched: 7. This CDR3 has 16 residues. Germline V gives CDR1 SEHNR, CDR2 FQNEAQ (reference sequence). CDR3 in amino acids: CASSSLVTGGNEKLFF. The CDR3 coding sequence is TGTGCCAGCAGCTCGCTAGTGACAGGGGGTAATGAAAAACTGTTTTTT.

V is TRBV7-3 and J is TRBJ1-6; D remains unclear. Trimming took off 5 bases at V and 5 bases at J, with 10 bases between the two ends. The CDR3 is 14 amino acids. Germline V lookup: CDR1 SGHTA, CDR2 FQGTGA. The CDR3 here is CASSGGSDNSPLHF. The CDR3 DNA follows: TGTGCCAGCAGCGGAGGGTCTGATAATTCACCCCTCCACTTT.

The CDR3 DNA reads TGCAGCGTCTCCCCCCGGGGGCGCGGAAACTCTGGAGGCTACACCTTC. Protein: CSVSPRGRGNSGGYTF. This sequence joins TRBV29-1 and TRBJ1-2; perhaps TRBD1 as D (6 bases). The germline V gene has CDR1 SQVTM and CDR2 ANQGSEA. This CDR3 has 16 amino acids. The V end was cut by 6 bases, the J end by 8 bases, with 28 bases between.

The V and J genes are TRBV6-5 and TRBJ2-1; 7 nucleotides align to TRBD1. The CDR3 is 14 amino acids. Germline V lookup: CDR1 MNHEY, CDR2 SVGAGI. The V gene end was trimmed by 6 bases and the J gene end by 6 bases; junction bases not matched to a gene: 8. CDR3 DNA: TGTGCCAGCAGCCAACGGGACAGATCCAATGAGCAGTTCTTC. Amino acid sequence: CASSQRDRSNEQFF.

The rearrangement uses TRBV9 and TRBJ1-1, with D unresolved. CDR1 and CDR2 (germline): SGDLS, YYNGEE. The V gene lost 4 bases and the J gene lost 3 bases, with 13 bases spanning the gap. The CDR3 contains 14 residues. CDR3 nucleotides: TGTGCCAGCAGCCCTTCCTGGCCGGACACTGAAGCTTTCTTT. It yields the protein CASSPSWPDTEAFF.

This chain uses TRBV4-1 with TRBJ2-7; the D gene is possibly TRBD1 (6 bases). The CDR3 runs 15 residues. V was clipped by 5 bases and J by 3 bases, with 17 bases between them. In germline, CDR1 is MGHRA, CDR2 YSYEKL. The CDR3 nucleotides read TGCGCCAGCAGCTATACACTGGACAGTTTCTACGAGCAGTACTTC. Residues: CASSYTLDSFYEQYF.